This T cell receptor (beta chain) was identified in a study of human T cells and chemical hapten exposure. Overall study context: Donors were sensitized with 2% DPC on the upper inner arm.

Time point denoted: patch test 2, 6 weeks after DPC sensitization. The sample's treatment: therapeutic diphenylcyclopropenone sensitization with weekly scalp DPC. Study-wide findings and caveats: Against controls, expanded TCRs gave rise to significantly more large CDR3 similarity clusters.

This clonotype was counted only a few times. Its matching antigen is unknown. Germline values: CDR1 SGHTS, CDR2 YDEGEE. The CDR3 runs 16 residues. V gave up 2 bases and J gave up 6 bases; unmatched junction bases: 11. Separate cDNA molecules received unique molecular identifiers, which the library attached to them. MiXCR, applied by TCRdb to the RACE reads, yields one record per CDR3 protein. The sample has a few hundred thousand distinct CDR3 sequences; roughly 6% are singletons. V is TRBV5-8 and J is TRBJ1-2, with TRBD1 matching over 9 bases. The receptor was isolated from a woman under 30 with alopecia areata. Some clones in this sample may be carry-over from other donors' samples. This sample comprised whole blood, obtained in connection with sensitization to the hapten diphenylcyclopropenone (DPC). CDR3 residues: CASSFRGTGLYHGYTF. The DNA for the CDR3 is TGTGCCAGCAGCTTCAGGGGGACAGGGCTATATCATGGCTACACCTTC.